A single TCR beta chain is shown here with its context. This CDR3 is built from 15 residues. The germline gives CDR1 MNHEY, CDR2 SVGAGI. V gave up 6 bases and J gave up 1 base; unmatched junction bases: 9. Patients had residual fresh-frozen tumor tissue and more than two years of survival data. The data were produced by immunoSEQ multiplex PCR, yet TCRdb's version contains in-frame clones alone and is incomplete. The data contain fewer than 85,000 clones, over 75% of them seen just once; the ten biggest clones take up 2.1%. The record originates from a study of glioma-infiltrating T cells after dendritic cell vaccination. Study-level background: Patients had newly diagnosed or recurrent glioblastoma and received dendritic cell vaccines. Autologous tumor lysate-pulsed dendritic cell vaccination was given between the early 2000s and the early 2010s. Monocyte-derived dendritic cells, cultured approximately seven days with IL-4 and GM-CSF, were pulsed with autologous tumor lysate.

J is TRBJ2-7 and V is TRBV6-5; TRBD1 matches 7 bases. This TCR came from a human donor with glioblastoma. This material consisted of blood, taken before dendritic cell vaccination. The CDR3 DNA sequence: TGTGCCAGCAGAGAGACAGGGACGGGGTCCTACGAGCAGTACTTC. It specifies CASRETGTGSYEQYF.